This TCR beta chain derives from a study of blood T cell repertoires in COVID-19. Background on the study: Donors in the United States, Italy and Spain gave samples during acute or convalescent COVID-19. PBMCs, B-cell-depleted T cells, or T cells were the source of the cDNA or gDNA that made up the material.

Deletions cut 3 bases from V and 5 bases from J, with 13 bases between. Germline CDR1 is SEHNR and CDR2 is FQNEAQ (reference sequence). The CDR3 runs to 15 residues. As processed by the authors: Nucleated cell counts were estimated from reference gene primer amplification. Method: immunoSEQ multiplex PCR; TCRdb's copy keeps in-frame clones and lacks some. V, J and clone size were drawn from that table, and D and trimming were deduced from the DNA. The data show fewer than 85,000 clones, about 70% seen once. This clone was recorded a few times. The V call is TRBV7-9, the J call TRBJ1-4, with D perhaps TRBD1 (5 bases). The TCR sequence derives from a woman older than 75 with active or convalescent COVID-19. The material sequenced was peripheral blood. CDR3 loop: CASSFSQGQNEKLFF. As DNA, the CDR3 is TGTGCCAGCAGCTTTAGCCAGGGTCAAAATGAAAAACTGTTTTTT.